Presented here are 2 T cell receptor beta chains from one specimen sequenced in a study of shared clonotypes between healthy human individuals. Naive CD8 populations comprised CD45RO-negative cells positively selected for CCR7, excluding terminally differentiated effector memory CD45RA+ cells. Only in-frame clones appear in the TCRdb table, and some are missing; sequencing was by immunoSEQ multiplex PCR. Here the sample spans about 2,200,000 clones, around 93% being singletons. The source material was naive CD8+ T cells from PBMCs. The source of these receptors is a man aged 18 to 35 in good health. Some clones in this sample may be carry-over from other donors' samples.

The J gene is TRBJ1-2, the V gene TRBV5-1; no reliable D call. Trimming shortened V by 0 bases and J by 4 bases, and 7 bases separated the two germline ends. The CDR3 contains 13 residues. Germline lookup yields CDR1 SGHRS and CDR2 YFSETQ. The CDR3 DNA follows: TGCGCCAGCAGCTTGGGTAGCCTCTATGGCTACACCTTC. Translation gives CASSLGSLYGYTF.

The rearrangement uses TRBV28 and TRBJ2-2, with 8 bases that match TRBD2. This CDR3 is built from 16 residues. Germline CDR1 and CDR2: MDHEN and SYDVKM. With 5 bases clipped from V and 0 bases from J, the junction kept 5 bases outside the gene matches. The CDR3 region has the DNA TGTGCCAGCAGTACCTCGACTAGCGCGAACACCGGGGAGCTGTTTTTT. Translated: CASSTSTSANTGELFF. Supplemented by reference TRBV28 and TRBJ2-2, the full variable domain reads DVKVTQSSRYLVKRTGEKVFLECVQDMDHENMFWYRQDPGLGLRLIYFSYDVKMKEKGDIPEGYSVSREKKERFSLILESASTNQTSMYLCASSTSTSANTGELFFGEGSRLTVL.